This TCR beta chain is drawn from a study of blood T cell repertoires in COVID-19. Turning to the study itself: Sample material is recorded as cDNA or gDNA derived from T cells, B-cell-depleted T cells, or PBMCs.

Only in-frame clones appear in the TCRdb table, and some are missing; sequencing was by immunoSEQ multiplex PCR. This table has fewer than 500,000 clones, 75% to 90% appearing once. CDR1 KGHDR and CDR2 SFDVKD come from the germline V gene. CDR3 length equals 15 residues. V lost 1 base and J 1 base, leaving 9 bases between the germline ends. Living in under 30 US areas, the participants were between roughly 18 and 90 years of age. Sequenced input: PBMCs or T cells enriched from blood (not recorded which). This TCR was recovered from a woman aged 18-29 years who had recovered from COVID-19. The chain carries TRBV24-1 and TRBJ1-2, with D tentatively TRBD1 (6 bases). CDR3 nucleotides: TGTGCCACCAGTGATTTTACAGGGTTTAACTATGGCTACACCTTC. Translation: CATSDFTGFNYGYTF.